These 28 T cell receptor beta chains originate from one sample sequenced in a study of blood T cell repertoires in COVID-19. Clones were read by immunoSEQ multiplex PCR, and TCRdb kept only the in-frame ones, dropping some. This sample carries a few hundred thousand clones, about 83% of them seen once, and the ten largest clones take roughly 1.9%. The sequencing sample was made of peripheral blood. These receptors came from a man aged 25 to 45 who had recovered from COVID-19.

This sequence joins TRBV28 and TRBJ1-1, with unresolved D. Germline assignment: CDR1 MDHEN and CDR2 SYDVKM. Deletions cut 8 bases from V and 4 bases from J, with 5 bases between. This CDR3 is 10 amino acids long. The CDR3 is CASRGTEAFF. The CDR3 DNA sequence: TGTGCCAGCCGGGGCACTGAAGCTTTCTTT.

The DNA for the CDR3 is TGTGCCAGCAGCTTAGCTACCGCAGGGATATATGGCTACACCTTC. It yields the protein CASSLATAGIYGYTF. The rearrangement links TRBV7-9 to TRBJ1-2; perhaps TRBD1 as D (5 bases). This CDR3 comprises 15 residues. The V end lost 0 bases, the J end lost 5 bases, and 13 bases lay between the germline ends. Germline V gene lookup returns CDR1 SEHNR and CDR2 FQNEAQ (reference sequence).

The V and J genes are TRBV28 and TRBJ2-4, with D possibly matching TRBD2 (7 bases). The CDR3 contains 15 residues. Trimming removed 3 bases at V and 1 base at J, with 10 bases between. The V gene's germline CDR1 is MDHEN and CDR2 SYDVKM. The CDR3 here is CASSFRGAAKNIQYF. The CDR3 DNA follows: TGTGCCAGCAGTTTTCGGGGGGCGGCCAAAAACATTCAGTACTTC.

About this clone: Germline is not matched at one junction end, which may reflect a read error. The chain employs TRBV5-1 and TRBJ1-2; TRBD1 agrees at 8 bases. CDR3 length: 14 residues. The germline V gene has CDR1 SGHRS and CDR2 YFSETQ. CDR3 in DNA: TGCGCCAGCAGATTGGACAGGGCGAATCATGGCTACACCTTC. Its translation: CASRLDRANHGYTF. Using reference TRBV5-1 and TRBJ1-2 for the parts outside the CDR3, the full variable domain is KAGVTQTPRYLIKTRGQQVTLSCSPISGHRSVSWYQQTPGQGLQFLFEYFSETQRNKGNFPGRFSGRQFSNSRSEMNVSTLELGDSALYLCASRLDRANHGYTFGSGTRLTVV.

This clone has only one observation. The rearrangement joins TRBV28 to TRBJ2-2; 7 nucleotides line up with TRBD1. The germline CDR1 and CDR2 sequences are MDHEN and SYDVKM. Trimming at V came to 2 bases and at J to 7 bases, leaving 4 bases not matched to a gene. The CDR3 covers 14 residues. CDR3 DNA sequence: TGTGCCAGCAGTTTAACACAGGGGATCGGGGAGCTGTTTTTT. The encoded protein is CASSLTQGIGELFF.

The V call is TRBV10-2, the J call TRBJ2-7; D unclear. The V gene lost 3 bases and the J gene lost 4 bases, with 4 bases spanning the gap. The CDR3 runs to 11 residues. Germline V CDR1 and CDR2: WSHSY, SAAADI. The CDR3 region is CASSDRYEQYF. The CDR3 DNA reads as TGCGCCAGCAGTGATCGGTACGAGCAGTACTTC.

Remarks on this clone: At the DNA level, this CDR3 is encoded by other sequences in the same sample as well. The V gene is TRBV18, the J gene TRBJ1-2; TRBD1 aligns across 9 bases. The germline V gene has CDR1 KGHSH and CDR2 LQKENI. The CDR3 covers 14 residues. The V gene end was trimmed by 3 bases and the J gene end by 5 bases; junction bases not matched to a gene: 4. The CDR3 coding sequence is TGTGCCAGCTCACCCGACAGGGGGGCTTATGGCTACACCTTC. This codes for CASSPDRGAYGYTF. The full variable domain, with the rest looked up from reference TRBV18 and TRBJ1-2, is NAGVMQNPRHLVRRRGQEARLRCSPMKGHSHVYWYRQLPEEGLKFMVYLQKENIIDESGMPKERFSAEFPKEGPSILRIQQVVRGDSAAYFCASSPDRGAYGYTFGSGTRLTVV.

The V call is TRBV15, the J call TRBJ2-7; D is unresolved. The germline CDR1 and CDR2 sequences are LNHNV and YYDKDF (reference sequence). This CDR3 region has 13 residues. V lost 0 bases and J lost 5, with 8 bases in between. Written as DNA, the CDR3 is TGTGCCACCAGCAGAGACCCAGGCCACGAGCAGTACGTC. Amino acid sequence: CATSRDPGHEQYV.

The chain is built from TRBV5-4 and TRBJ1-1; D gene uncertain. The V gene's germline CDR1 is SGHNT and CDR2 YYREEE (reference sequence). Trimming pared 0 bases from V and 8 bases from J, leaving 5 bases between. The CDR3 spans 11 residues. The CDR3 sequence: CASSLGHEAFF. CDR3 bases: TGTGCCAGCAGCTTGGGGCACGAAGCTTTCTTT.

This clone turned up a few times. The chain uses TRBV27 and TRBJ1-1; D remains ambiguous. The germline gives CDR1 MNHEY, CDR2 SMNVEV (reference sequence). The CDR3 is 15 residues long. V was pared by 6 bases and J by 1 base, with 15 bases between. The DNA of the CDR3 is TGTGCCAGCAGCTCGCAGGCTTACCAGAACACTGAAGCTTTCTTT. It is translated as CASSSQAYQNTEAFF.

The chain is built from TRBV19 and TRBJ2-3, with TRBD2 matching over 11 bases. This CDR3 region has 17 residues. Unmatched junction bases numbered 9, after V lost 3 bases and J lost 4 bases. Per germline, CDR1 LNHDA and CDR2 SQIVND (reference sequence). The CDR3 DNA reads as TGTGCCAGTAGTATCGAGGGACTAGCGGTTACCCCAGATACGCAGTATTTT. Translation: CASSIEGLAVTPDTQYF.

The chain links TRBV27 to TRBJ2-5; D is unresolved. Germline V gene data show CDR1 as MNHEY and CDR2 as SMNVEV (reference sequence). CDR3 length: 13 amino acids. Trimming shortened V by 2 bases and J by 4 bases, and 8 bases separated the two germline ends. CDR3 DNA: TGTGCCAGCAGTTTAACTGAGTTAGAGACCCAGTACTTC. It encodes CASSLTELETQYF.

The chain couples TRBV7-6 to TRBJ2-2; 7 positions match TRBD1. This CDR3 has 14 amino acids. Germline V CDR1 and CDR2: SGHVS, FNYEAQ. With 7 bases clipped from V and 6 bases from J, the junction kept 8 bases outside the gene matches. In DNA form, the CDR3 reads TGTGCCAGCAAGTCGACAGGGTCTCCCGGGGAGCTGTTTTTT. Encoded protein: CASKSTGSPGELFF.

This rearrangement joins TRBV28 to TRBJ1-3, with D possibly TRBD1 on 5 matching bases. The CDR3 length is 13 residues. Germline V gene sequence: CDR1 MDHEN, CDR2 SYDVKM. CDR3 bases: TGTGTTGCGGGGGAGCAGTCTGGAAACACCATATATTTT. Amino acid sequence: CVAGEQSGNTIYF.

This chain connects TRBV4-1 to TRBJ1-2, with a weak D call TRBD1 (6 bases). CDR1 is MGHRA, CDR2 YSYEKL, per germline. There are 16 residues in the CDR3. The ends were cut back, 4 bases at V and 4 bases at J, with 19 bases in the middle. CDR3 sequence (DNA): TGCGCCAGCAGCCTCGGCGGGGGGCGCAGTTTCTATGGCTACACCTTC. Translation: CASSLGGGRSFYGYTF.

This clone was seen only once. This rearrangement joins TRBV28 to TRBJ2-5; a weak D match, TRBD1 (5 bases). This CDR3 comprises 13 residues. Germline lookup yields CDR1 MDHEN and CDR2 SYDVKM. V lost 7 bases and J lost 5, with 14 bases in between. The CDR3 here is CASMYQGMETQYF. CDR3 coding DNA: TGTGCCAGCATGTATCAGGGTATGGAGACCCAGTACTTC.

J is TRBJ1-4 and V is TRBV19; 8 bases map to TRBD1. This CDR3 comprises 14 residues. Germline CDR1 is LNHDA and CDR2 is SQIVND (reference sequence). Trimming removed 6 bases from V and 6 bases from J; junction bases left unmatched: 6. CDR3 amino acids: CASRQGQEDEKLFF. In DNA, the CDR3 is TGTGCCAGTAGGCAGGGACAGGAAGATGAAAAACTGTTTTTT.

The J gene is TRBJ2-5, the V gene TRBV6-5; D is perhaps TRBD2 (5 bases). Germline V gene lookup returns CDR1 MNHEY and CDR2 SVGAGI. The CDR3 consists of 15 residues. Trimming shortened V by 7 bases and J by 1 base, and 16 bases separated the two germline ends. CDR3 nucleotide sequence: TGTGCCAGCACCTACGGAGGAACAGCCCAAGAGACCCAGTACTTC. Translating it yields CASTYGGTAQETQYF.

This chain connects TRBV3-1 (or the pseudogene TRBV3-2) to TRBJ1-1, with D hard to call. Deletions cut 4 bases from V and 1 base from J, with 7 bases between. CDR1 LGHDT and CDR2 YNNKEL come from the germline V gene (reference sequence). This CDR3 has 13 amino acids. In DNA form, the CDR3 reads TGTGCCAGCAGCCGCGGCGCGAACACTGAAGCTTTCTTT. It is translated as CASSRGANTEAFF.

CDR3 in amino acids: CASKAGSTGELFF. The CDR3 region has the DNA TGTGCCAGCAAAGCGGGAAGCACCGGGGAGCTGTTTTTT. V usage is TRBV6-5 and J usage is TRBJ2-2; 7 nucleotides line up with TRBD2. The germline gives CDR1 MNHEY, CDR2 SVGAGI. The CDR3 length is 13 residues. V shed 7 bases, J shed 4 bases, and the junction held 3 bases outside the gene matches.

The rearrangement uses TRBV14 and TRBJ2-7, with 10 positions matching TRBD1. Germline V lookup: CDR1 SGHDN, CDR2 FVKESK. V dropped 1 base and J dropped 4; count of bases not matched to a gene: 13. The CDR3 is 18 residues long. The CDR3 nucleotides read TGTGCCAGCAGCCAAGGACAGGGGGCTGCTCGTCACAAATACGAGCAGTACTTC. This sequence encodes CASSQGQGAARHKYEQYF.

This clone was counted ten times or more. The rearrangement uses TRBV4-1 and TRBJ2-3; D call uncertain. The V and J ends lost 0 bases and 1 base respectively, with 11 bases between them. This CDR3 contains 16 residues. Germline-derived CDR1 and CDR2 are MGHRA and YSYEKL. This CDR3 is CASSQDGDSRTDTQYF. The CDR3 nucleotides are TGCGCCAGCAGCCAAGACGGCGACTCCCGCACAGATACGCAGTATTTT.

The chain joins TRBV5-1 to TRBJ2-3; D is undetermined. CDR1 is SGHRS, CDR2 YFSETQ, per germline. The ends were cut back, 0 bases at V and 2 bases at J, with 10 bases in the middle. The CDR3 contains 15 residues. CDR3 bases: TGCGCCAGCAGCTTGGCAGGCTTCCCCACAGATACGCAGTATTTT. Amino acids: CASSLAGFPTDTQYF.

This chain links TRBV5-8 with TRBJ1-2; no firm D call. The CDR3 length is 14 residues. The germline CDR1 and CDR2 sequences are SGHTS and YDEGEE. V was trimmed by 4 bases and J by 2 bases, leaving 12 bases between them. CDR3 DNA: TGTGCCAGCAGCCCCCCCGACGGGAACTATGGCTACACCTTC. Amino acids: CASSPPDGNYGYTF. Drawing the rest from reference TRBV5-8 and TRBJ1-2, the complete variable domain is EAGVTQSPTHLIKTRGQQATLRCSPISGHTSVYWYQQALGLGLQFLLWYDEGEERNRGNFPPRFSGRQFPNYSSELNVNALELEDSALYLCASSPPDGNYGYTFGSGTRLTVV.

The chain recombines TRBV5-1 with TRBJ2-5; 10 bases are shared with TRBD1. Per germline, CDR1 SGHRS and CDR2 YFSETQ. The ends lost 0 bases at V and 7 bases at J; junction bases unmatched: 12. The CDR3 is made up of 17 amino acids. The CDR3 loop is CASSLGFLTGGDGTQYF. In DNA, the CDR3 is TGCGCCAGCAGCTTGGGATTTTTGACAGGGGGCGATGGGACCCAGTACTTC.

J is TRBJ1-1 and V is TRBV25-1; 8 positions agree with TRBD1. This CDR3 spans 17 amino acids. J was trimmed by 2 bases and V by 4 bases; bases with no gene match: 12. Germline lookup yields CDR1 MGHDK and CDR2 SYGVNS. This CDR3 reads CASSVVHTGGRNTEAFF. In nucleotides, the CDR3 is TGTGCCAGCAGTGTCGTACACACAGGGGGACGCAACACTGAAGCTTTCTTT.

The genes are TRBV3-1 (or the pseudogene TRBV3-2) and TRBJ2-3; the D gene is possibly TRBD2 (5 bases). The CDR3 has 16 residues. V was shortened by 0 bases and J by 0 bases, with 10 bases between the two germline ends. Germline V gives CDR1 LGHDT, CDR2 YNNKEL (reference sequence). CDR3 nucleotides: TGTGCCAGCAGCCAAGAGAGGGCTACTAGCACAGATACGCAGTATTTT. This sequence encodes CASSQERATSTDTQYF.

The chain is built from TRBV7-8 and TRBJ1-5; D unresolved. The CDR3 runs to 15 residues. The V gene lost 4 bases and the J gene lost 3 bases, with 13 bases spanning the gap. Germline lookup yields CDR1 SGHVS and CDR2 FQNEAQ. Here the CDR3 DNA reads TGTGCCAGCAGCTACCTGGCAGGCCACAATCAGCCCCAGCATTTT. This gives the protein CASSYLAGHNQPQHF.